This T cell receptor (beta chain) was identified in a study of control samples from healthy donors and cancer patients. J gave up 4 bases and V 6 bases, and 6 bases lay outside the gene matches. The germline gives CDR1 MNHEY, CDR2 SVGAGI. This CDR3 contains 14 residues. TCRdb's table, derived via immunoSEQ multiplex PCR, lists solely in-frame clones and lacks some. Of 400,000 to 500,000 clones listed, approximately 92% are singletons. The sequencing input was PBMCs. The source of this sequence is a man in his forties with head and neck cancer. V and J are TRBV6-5 and TRBJ1-1; 9 nucleotides align to TRBD1. CDR3 loop: CASRQGAFSTEAFF. The CDR3 DNA reads as TGTGCCAGCAGACAGGGGGCGTTTTCCACTGAAGCTTTCTTT.